Shown below are 3 T cell receptor beta chains from a single sample sequenced in a study of human versus mouse CDR3 diversity and MHC coevolution. The table came from immunoSEQ multiplex PCR; TCRdb's copy has only in-frame clones and leaves some out. The profile shows about 73,000 clones, approximately 90% of them singletons. The sequencing input was naive CD4+ T cells from blood. Described subset: CD45RO-negative CD62L-positive naive CD4 T cells. The receptors here all came from a person aged 30 to 69 in good health.

The genes are TRBV2 and TRBJ2-7; TRBD1 aligns across 7 bases. J gave up 1 base and V 3 bases, and 0 bases lay outside the gene matches. Per germline, CDR1 SNHLY and CDR2 FYNNEI. The CDR3 loop spans 13 amino acids. The chain's CDR3 is CASSETGSYEQYF. The CDR3 DNA follows: TGTGCCAGCAGTGAGACAGGGTCCTACGAGCAGTACTTC.

This chain connects TRBV6-6 to TRBJ1-2; D not resolved. Germline CDR1 is MNHNY and CDR2 is SVGAGI (reference sequence). The V end was cut by 0 bases, the J end by 8 bases, with 10 bases between. CDR3 length equals 13 residues. Written as DNA, the CDR3 is TGTGCCAGCAGTTACTCCGGGTCGGAAGGCTACACCTTC. It encodes CASSYSGSEGYTF.

In this sample, this clone turned up a few times. CDR3 nucleotide sequence: TGTGCCAGTAGTTCCCTTGGGACAGGGGCAGGGGAGCCCCAGCATTTT. Translated: CASSSLGTGAGEPQHF. The rearrangement joins TRBV19 to TRBJ1-5, with 10 bases identical to TRBD1. The germline gives CDR1 LNHDA, CDR2 SQIVND (reference sequence). CDR3 length equals 16 residues. V was clipped by 5 bases and J by 8 bases; unmatched bases: 12.